Shown below are 22 T cell receptor beta chains from a single sample sequenced in a study of shared clonotypes between healthy human individuals. Naive CD8 cells lacked CD45RO, underwent positive selection for CCR7 and left out terminally differentiated effector memory CD45RA+ cells. The table came from immunoSEQ multiplex PCR; TCRdb's copy has only in-frame clones and leaves some out. The sample records roughly 2.1 million clones, approximately 94% being singletons. The sample was naive CD8+ T cells from PBMCs. The source of these receptors is a man between 18 and 35 years old in good health. Some clones in this sample may be carry-over from other donors' samples.

The chain links TRBV5-6 to TRBJ2-1, with 14 bases fitting TRBD2. Germline lookup yields CDR1 SGHDT and CDR2 YYEEEE. V shed 0 bases and J 6 bases; nucleotides not matched to a gene: 5. This CDR3 comprises 17 residues. The CDR3 DNA sequence: TGTGCCAGCAGCTTGGGAGGACTAGCGGGAGGCCTCAATGAGCAGTTCTTC. It codes for CASSLGGLAGGLNEQFF.

The chain is built from TRBV7-2 and TRBJ1-4; D ambiguous. The germline CDR1 and CDR2 sequences are SGHTA and FQGNSA. Trimming stripped 1 base from V and 0 bases from J, with 3 bases between. This CDR3 is built from 14 residues. The CDR3 DNA follows: TGTGCCAGCAGCTTAGGTGCAACTAATGAAAAACTGTTTTTT. This encodes CASSLGATNEKLFF.

The gene calls are TRBV27 and TRBJ2-1; TRBD2 is a possible D gene (5 bases). V was pared by 7 bases and J by 6 bases, with 22 bases between. CDR1 and CDR2 from the germline V gene are MNHEY and SMNVEV (reference sequence). The CDR3 has 16 amino acids. This CDR3 reads CASTQLRTGSRNEQFF. The CDR3 DNA reads TGTGCCAGCACTCAACTGCGCACGGGGAGTCGCAATGAGCAGTTCTTC.

The chain links TRBV27 to TRBJ2-3; D possibly corresponds to TRBD2 (6 bases). The CDR3 covers 14 residues. The germline V and J ends were trimmed by 6 bases and 1 base, with 11 bases remaining between them. Germline CDR1 reads MNHEY; CDR2 reads SMNVEV (reference sequence). The CDR3 DNA follows: TGTGCCAGCAGATGGGAGGCTGGCACAGATACGCAGTATTTT. Residues: CASRWEAGTDTQYF.

This clone was found a few times. The same CDR3 can be traced to other DNA sequences in this sample. The rearrangement links TRBV5-6 to TRBJ1-1; D unresolved. V was clipped by 3 bases and J by 1 base, with 4 bases between them. The CDR3 covers 12 residues. Germline V gene sequence: CDR1 SGHDT, CDR2 YYEEEE. The CDR3 loop reads CASSYRNTEAFF. The CDR3 DNA reads TGTGCCAGCAGCTACAGGAACACTGAAGCTTTCTTT.

This sequence joins TRBV5-1 and TRBJ2-7; TRBD1 agrees at 7 bases. This CDR3 is built from 16 residues. The V gene's germline CDR1 is SGHRS and CDR2 YFSETQ. J was trimmed by 2 bases and V by 4 bases; bases with no gene match: 12. The CDR3 DNA follows: TGCGCCAGCAGCGGTACCCGGGACAGTACTACCTACGAGCAGTACTTC. The encoded protein is CASSGTRDSTTYEQYF.

The rearrangement links TRBV5-1 to TRBJ2-2, with D maybe TRBD1 (5 bases). The CDR3 is 15 residues long. In germline, CDR1 is SGHRS, CDR2 YFSETQ. The V end lost 0 bases, the J end lost 6 bases, and 12 bases lay between the germline ends. CDR3 nucleotide sequence: TGCGCCAGCAGCTTGGAAAGCAGGGAACCCGGGGAGCTGTTTTTT. It codes for CASSLESREPGELFF. The full variable domain, its missing parts supplied by reference TRBV5-1 and TRBJ2-2, is KAGVTQTPRYLIKTRGQQVTLSCSPISGHRSVSWYQQTPGQGLQFLFEYFSETQRNKGNFPGRFSGRQFSNSRSEMNVSTLELGDSALYLCASSLESREPGELFFGEGSRLTVL.

V is TRBV29-1 and J is TRBJ2-7; 11 bases fit TRBD2. The CDR3 length is 15 residues. Germline V CDR1 and CDR2: SQVTM, ANQGSEA. With 4 bases clipped from V and 3 bases from J, the junction kept 8 bases outside the gene matches. The CDR3 spells CSVGDRLAGRYEQYF. The DNA for the CDR3 is TGCAGCGTTGGCGATAGACTAGCGGGACGCTACGAGCAGTACTTC.

To note about this clone: The same CDR3 arises from other DNA sequences in this sample as well. The chain uses TRBV6-1 and TRBJ2-5; the match to TRBD2 covers 14 bases. V dropped 3 bases and J dropped 5; count of bases not matched to a gene: 5. Germline loops: CDR1 MNHNS, CDR2 SASEGT. The CDR3 contains 16 residues. The CDR3 spells CASSDGTSGSGETQYF. DNA for the CDR3: TGTGCCAGCAGTGACGGGACTAGCGGGAGTGGGGAGACCCAGTACTTC.

The genes are TRBV5-1 and TRBJ1-1; perhaps TRBD1 as D (5 bases). Germline-derived CDR1 and CDR2 are SGHRS and YFSETQ. This CDR3 is built from 12 residues. V was trimmed by 5 bases and J by 6 bases, leaving 11 bases between them. As DNA, the CDR3 is TGCGCCAGCAGATTTTCGGGGGCTGAAGCTTTCTTT. Protein product: CASRFSGAEAFF.

This chain links TRBV11-2 with TRBJ1-1; D is unresolved. V was clipped by 8 bases and J by 3 bases, with 10 bases between them. The CDR3 sequence is 12 residues long. Per germline, CDR1 SGHAT and CDR2 FQNNGV. The CDR3 sequence is CASEGLDTEAFF. The CDR3 nucleotides are TGTGCCAGCGAGGGATTGGACACTGAAGCTTTCTTT.

The rearrangement joins TRBV27 to TRBJ2-1; TRBD2 aligns across 13 bases. The germline CDR1 and CDR2 sequences are MNHEY and SMNVEV (reference sequence). After removal of 5 bases from V and 9 bases from J, the junction contained 10 bases not matched to a gene. The CDR3 loop spans 16 amino acids. CDR3 sequence (DNA): TGTGCCAGCAGTCCCCTACTAGCGGGAGGGGAGGGTGAGCAGTTCTTC. Amino acids: CASSPLLAGGEGEQFF.

This clone came up once. This sample also contains other DNA sequences that code for the same CDR3. The rearrangement uses TRBV9 and TRBJ2-7, with D perhaps being TRBD1 or TRBD2 (5 bases each). From germline, CDR1 is SGDLS and CDR2 YYNGEE. Trimming took off 5 bases at V and 1 base at J, with 13 bases between the two ends. The CDR3 length is 14 residues. The CDR3 sequence: CASSVRDRSYEQYF. The CDR3 DNA reads as TGTGCCAGCAGTGTCCGGGACCGGTCCTACGAGCAGTACTTC. The full variable domain, in which reference TRBV9 and TRBJ2-7 provide the parts outside the CDR3, is DSGVTQTPKHLITATGQRVTLRCSPRSGDLSVYWYQQSLDQGLQFLIQYYNGEERAKGNILERFSAQQFPDLHSELNLSSLELGDSALYFCASSVRDRSYEQYFGPGTRLTVT.

The chain carries TRBV4-1 and TRBJ2-4, with 10 bases fitting TRBD2. V was clipped by 1 base and J by 0 bases; unmatched bases: 3. Germline V lookup: CDR1 MGHRA, CDR2 YSYEKL. The CDR3 has 17 amino acids. CDR3 in amino acids: CASSQGRLAGAKNIQYF. The CDR3 DNA reads TGCGCCAGCAGCCAAGGACGACTAGCGGGAGCCAAAAACATTCAGTACTTC.

The chain carries TRBV5-6 and TRBJ2-7, with D possibly being TRBD1 (7 bases). This CDR3 has 14 amino acids. Germline CDR1 and CDR2: SGHDT and YYEEEE. Trimming stripped 3 bases from V and 2 bases from J, with 12 bases between. The CDR3 loop is CASSWGDRAYEQYF. CDR3 coding DNA: TGTGCCAGCAGCTGGGGGGACAGAGCCTACGAGCAGTACTTC.

The chain employs TRBV27 and TRBJ2-3, with 12 bases aligning to TRBD2. V dropped 4 bases and J dropped 4; count of bases not matched to a gene: 15. The CDR3 contains 19 residues. Germline V CDR1 and CDR2: MNHEY, SMNVEV (reference sequence). This CDR3 reads CASSYSPTLAGGRADTQYF. CDR3 DNA: TGTGCCAGCAGTTATTCCCCAACCCTAGCGGGAGGGCGCGCAGATACGCAGTATTTT.

Comments on this clone: Possible read error: a much larger clone is one base away. The V gene is TRBV5-6, the J gene TRBJ2-7; D remains ambiguous. The CDR3 sequence is 11 residues long. Germline V lookup: CDR1 SGHDT, CDR2 YYEEEE. CDR3 nucleotide sequence: TGTGCCAGCAGCTCCTCCCACGAGCAGTACTTC. Its translation is CASSSSHEQYF.

The J gene is TRBJ2-1, the V gene TRBV11-2, with TRBD2 matching 8 bases. Germline-derived CDR1 and CDR2 are SGHAT and FQNNGV. This CDR3 has 15 amino acids. V shed 0 bases, J shed 4 bases, and the junction held 2 bases outside the gene matches. The CDR3 sequence is CASSLDASGYNEQFF. The DNA for the CDR3 is TGTGCCAGCAGCTTAGACGCTAGCGGGTACAATGAGCAGTTCTTC.

The V call is TRBV28, the J call TRBJ1-3, with a weak D call TRBD1 (5 bases). The germline gives CDR1 MDHEN, CDR2 SYDVKM. V gave up 2 bases and J gave up 1 base, with 15 bases separating them. There are 17 residues in the CDR3. DNA for the CDR3: TGTGCCAGCAGTTTACCTGGTTTGGGGGATTCTGGAAACACCATATATTTT. Translating it yields CASSLPGLGDSGNTIYF.

This clone was recorded once. V and J are TRBV7-8 and TRBJ2-2; 10 bases are a match to TRBD2. The CDR3 covers 17 residues. Trimming cost V 3 bases and J 7 bases; bases outside gene matches: 11. From germline, CDR1 is SGHVS and CDR2 FQNEAQ. CDR3 in DNA: TGTGCCAGCAGCTTCCAACCTAGCGGGAGATATAGCGGGGAGCTGTTTTTT. This codes for CASSFQPSGRYSGELFF.

The V call is TRBV5-1, the J call TRBJ2-2, with a possible D match to TRBD1 (5 bases). The germline gives CDR1 SGHRS, CDR2 YFSETQ. The CDR3 is 11 residues long. CDR3 coding DNA: TGCGCAGGGGCGGAGACCGGGGAGCTGTTTTTT. This translates into CAGAETGELFF.

This chain uses TRBV11-1 with TRBJ2-7, with D unclear. The CDR3 sequence is 13 residues long. V lost 5 bases and J lost 7, with 15 bases in between. Germline CDR1 reads SGHAT; CDR2 reads FQDESV (reference sequence). The CDR3 nucleotides read TGTGCCAGCAGCCCCCCTGGACGAAAAGAGCAGTACTTC. As protein: CASSPPGRKEQYF. Variable domain in full (rest from reference TRBV11-1 and TRBJ2-7): EAEVAQSPRYKITEKSQAVAFWCDPISGHATLYWYRQILGQGPELLVQFQDESVVDDSQLPKDRFSAERLKGVDSTLKIQPAELGDSAMYLCASSPPGRKEQYFGPGTRLTVT.